This T cell receptor (beta chain) is from a study of cytomegalovirus exposure and HLA in healthy donors. Primers included in the PCR were 60 Vbeta and 13 Jbeta primers. Using immunoSEQ multiplex PCR, the repertoire was profiled, and TCRdb retains in-frame clones only, with some absent. The sample records 210,000 or so clones, about 90% being singletons. This clone was seen once. The J segment lost 5 bases and the V segment lost 6 bases, leaving 9 bases of the junction unmatched. The germline V gene encodes CDR1 LNHDA and CDR2 SQIVND (reference sequence). The CDR3 sequence is 15 residues long. The sequence was obtained from a man aged 25 to 45 in good health and CMV-seronegative. The sequenced material came from PBMCs. This chain connects TRBV19 to TRBJ2-1, with 8 positions matching TRBD2. CDR3 loop: CASSPGLAWDNEQFF. CDR3 DNA sequence: TGTGCCAGTAGCCCCGGACTAGCTTGGGACAATGAGCAGTTCTTC.